These 27 T cell receptor beta chains came from one sample sequenced in a study of T cells in Graves' hyperthyroidism and ophthalmopathy. RNA transcripts served as the template for amplifying TCR beta CDR3 regions. An initial round of RT-PCR targeting the TCR CDR3 relied on the HTBI primer set. TCRdb reprocessed the multiplex PCR reads via MiXCR and lists one record per CDR3 protein. The profile covers 540,000 or so distinct CDR3 sequences, with approximately 44% appearing a single time and 15% to 20% taken by the ten largest. Sequenced sample: peripheral blood or thyroid tissue (not recorded which). The receptors come from an adult woman with Graves' disease, either hyperthyroidism or ophthalmopathy (not recorded which).

The J gene is TRBJ1-1, the V gene TRBV7-9, with 8 bases matching TRBD1. Germline V gene sequence: CDR1 SEHNR, CDR2 FQNEAQ (reference sequence). The CDR3 extends over 15 amino acids. J gave up 2 bases and V 5 bases, and 7 bases lay outside the gene matches. The CDR3 DNA reads as TGTGCCAGCAGCCACCGGGACAGGAACAACACTGAAGCTTTCTTT. Its translation is CASSHRDRNNTEAFF.

This clonotype came up many times. The chain employs TRBV4-2 and TRBJ2-7, with a tentative D call TRBD1 (6 bases). The germline V and J ends were trimmed by 3 bases and 7 bases, with 13 bases remaining between them. Germline-derived CDR1 and CDR2 are LGHNA and YNFKEQ. The CDR3 sequence is 13 residues long. The CDR3 nucleotides read TGTGCCAGCAGCCAGGCACAGGGACGGGAGCAGTACTTC. Protein sequence: CASSQAQGREQYF.

The J gene is TRBJ1-6, the V gene TRBV9, with 8 bases aligning to TRBD1. Germline V gene data show CDR1 as SGDLS and CDR2 as YYNGEE. This CDR3 spans 14 amino acids. V lost 3 bases to trimming and J lost 10 bases; unmatched junction nucleotides: 6. The CDR3 DNA reads as TGTGCCAGCAGCGCGAGGACAGGGAGATCACCCCTCCACTTT. It is translated as CASSARTGRSPLHF.

This clonotype was recorded many times. V and J are TRBV5-1 and TRBJ2-2; D perhaps matches TRBD1 (5 bases). This CDR3 has 15 amino acids. The germline V and J ends were trimmed by 2 bases and 1 base, with 9 bases remaining between them. Germline CDR1 SGHRS, CDR2 YFSETQ. For the CDR3, the DNA is TGCGCCAGCAGCTTAATAGGACAGAACACCGGGGAGCTGTTTTTT. Translating gives CASSLIGQNTGELFF.

The CDR3: CASSELDRGGGYTF. The CDR3 DNA reads as TGTGCCAGCAGTGAACTCGACAGGGGTGGAGGCTACACCTTC. The chain links TRBV11-2 to TRBJ1-2; 8 bases map to TRBD1. The CDR3 sequence is 14 residues long. Germline V lookup: CDR1 SGHAT, CDR2 FQNNGV. V lost 6 bases to trimming and J lost 8 bases; unmatched junction nucleotides: 11.

This clonotype has a handful of counts. V usage is TRBV28 and J usage is TRBJ1-2; maybe TRBD1 (6 bases). Germline V gene data show CDR1 as MDHEN and CDR2 as SYDVKM. The length of the CDR3 is 16 residues. V was clipped by 1 base and J by 4 bases, with 16 bases between them. CDR3 nucleotides: TGTGCCAGCAGTTTATCATGGACAGTGCGCTTCTATGGCTACACCTTC. This sequence encodes CASSLSWTVRFYGYTF.

The chain carries TRBV29-1 and TRBJ2-1; D not resolved. The CDR3 sequence is 14 residues long. The V end was cut by 4 bases, the J end by 0 bases, with 10 bases between. Per germline, CDR1 SQVTM and CDR2 ANQGSEA. The CDR3 sequence: CSVVALSSYNEQFF. In DNA form, the CDR3 reads TGCAGCGTTGTAGCCTTGAGCTCCTACAATGAGCAGTTCTTC.

At least ten counts were recorded for this clonotype. V gene TRBV5-1 combines with J gene TRBJ2-7; possibly TRBD1 for D (6 bases). V was pared by 0 bases and J by 3 bases, with 13 bases between. CDR1 and CDR2 from the germline V gene are SGHRS and YFSETQ. This CDR3 has 15 residues. The CDR3: CASSLGDTLGYEQYF. In nucleotides, the CDR3 is TGCGCCAGCAGCTTGGGGGACACGCTGGGCTACGAGCAGTACTTC.

As regards this clonotype: The junction does not match germline at one end; this may be a read error. This sequence joins TRBV7-3 and TRBJ1-1; perhaps TRBD1 as D (6 bases). Germline loops: CDR1 SGHTA, CDR2 FQGTGA. The CDR3 extends over 17 amino acids. The CDR3 nucleotides are TGCGCCAGCAGCCAAGATCTGGGGGCGGTCATGAACACTGAAGCTTTCTTT. It encodes CASSQDLGAVMNTEAFF.

This clonotype was seen ten or more times. This chain links TRBV12-3 or TRBV12-4 with TRBJ1-3, with a tentative D call TRBD1 (5 bases). Trimming removed 6 bases from V and 14 bases from J, with 14 bases in between. There are 11 residues in the CDR3. The CDR3 bases are TGTGCCAGCAGCGGACCGGGACCCGTATATTTT. It is translated as CASSGPGPVYF.

This clonotype was observed at least ten times. This rearrangement joins TRBV4-1 to TRBJ2-7; 10 nucleotides align to TRBD2. Germline CDR1 is MGHRA and CDR2 is YSYEKL. Trimming at V came to 4 bases and at J to 2 bases, leaving 2 bases not matched to a gene. CDR3 length: 14 residues. CDR3 DNA: TGCGCCAGCAGCCCTAGCGGGAGACCCTACGAGCAGTACTTC. It encodes CASSPSGRPYEQYF.

The chain links TRBV7-9 to TRBJ1-3, with a possible D match to TRBD1 (5 bases). Germline-derived CDR1 and CDR2 are SEHNR and FQNEAQ (reference sequence). The CDR3 totals 14 residues. V dropped 0 bases and J dropped 2 bases, with 5 bases sitting between them. The CDR3 DNA reads as TGTGCCAGCAGCTTAGCCAGGGCTGGAAACACCATATATTTT. Translation gives CASSLARAGNTIYF.

To note about this clonotype: Since a much larger clone is just one base distant, this may be a read error. The chain links TRBV7-9 to TRBJ2-2, with TRBD1 as a possible D gene (6 bases). The CDR3 runs to 15 residues. Germline V gene data show CDR1 as SEHNR and CDR2 as FQNEAQ (reference sequence). The CDR3 protein is CASSSDRARLGELLF. The CDR3 nucleotides are TGTGCCAGCAGCTCGGACAGAGCCCGACTCGGGGAGCTGCTTTTT.

Ten or more counts support this clonotype. The V call is TRBV20-1, the J call TRBJ1-1; 10 nucleotides align to TRBD1. The CDR3 is 13 amino acids. The germline V gene has CDR1 DFQATT and CDR2 SNEGSKA (reference sequence). After removal of 5 bases from V and 4 bases from J, the junction contained 4 bases not matched to a gene. The CDR3 reads CSAQDRGGTEAFF. As DNA, the CDR3 is TGCAGTGCTCAGGACAGGGGGGGCACTGAAGCTTTCTTT.

The CDR3 DNA follows: TGTGCCAGCAGCTTAAAGGACAGGACCCTCTACGAGCAGTACTTC. It encodes CASSLKDRTLYEQYF. The V call is TRBV11-2, the J call TRBJ2-7, with TRBD1 matching over 7 bases. Germline V CDR1 and CDR2: SGHAT, FQNNGV. The CDR3 contains 15 residues. The V segment lost 2 bases and the J segment 3 bases; nucleotides outside the gene matches: 7.

This clonotype was seen at least ten times. The CDR3 sequence: CASSLMTGVGNSPLHF. DNA for the CDR3: TGTGCCAGCAGCTTAATGACAGGGGTCGGCAATTCACCCCTCCACTTT. J is TRBJ1-6 and V is TRBV7-8; 8 nucleotides agree with TRBD1. From germline, CDR1 is SGHVS and CDR2 FQNEAQ. The CDR3 loop spans 16 amino acids. With V trimmed by 2 bases and J by 7 bases, 7 bases remained unmatched.

The rearrangement joins TRBV10-3 to TRBJ1-1; D not resolved. This CDR3 spans 12 amino acids. Germline V gene sequence: CDR1 ENHRY, CDR2 SYGVKD. Trimming removed 10 bases from V and 3 bases from J, with 12 bases in between. The CDR3 loop reads CASKHRYTEAFF. The CDR3 DNA reads as TGTGCCAGCAAGCACAGATACACTGAAGCTTTCTTT.

The chain uses TRBV6-1 and TRBJ1-4; D is unresolved. There are 14 residues in the CDR3. Germline-derived CDR1 and CDR2 are MNHNS and SASEGT. Trimming took 5 bases from V and 8 from J, leaving 15 bases between them. CDR3 region: CASSQVGWVEKLFF. CDR3 in DNA: TGTGCCAGCAGTCAGGTGGGCTGGGTGGAAAAACTGTTTTTT.

Comment on this clonotype: This clone may be a read error of a much larger clone one base away. This CDR3 is CASRQKTRGDEELFF. CDR3 nucleotide sequence: TGTGCCAGCAGACAGAAAACGAGAGGGGATGAAGAACTGTTTTTT. V gene TRBV6-1 combines with J gene TRBJ1-4; D is possibly TRBD1 (5 bases). The CDR3 contains 15 residues. The germline V gene has CDR1 MNHNS and CDR2 SASEGT.

The sample holds many counts of this clonotype. This chain uses TRBV7-2 with TRBJ2-7, with a tentative D call TRBD1 (5 bases). Looked up from germline, CDR1 is SGHTA and CDR2 is FQGNSA. This CDR3 has 14 residues. Deletions cut 7 bases from V and 3 bases from J, with 16 bases between. This chain's CDR3 is CASTVRAENYEQYF. The CDR3 DNA sequence: TGTGCCAGCACCGTCAGGGCGGAGAACTACGAGCAGTACTTC.

This clonotype has only a few counts. V usage is TRBV15 and J usage is TRBJ2-7; the match to TRBD2 covers 9 bases. Germline trimming cut 0 bases from V and 5 bases from J; bases unmatched to any gene: 2. Germline V CDR1 and CDR2: LNHNV, YYDKDF (reference sequence). The CDR3 is 14 amino acids. CDR3 sequence: CATSREERGDEQYF. Here the CDR3 DNA reads TGTGCCACCAGCAGAGAGGAGCGGGGGGACGAGCAGTACTTC. Full variable domain (remainder filled in from reference TRBV15 and TRBJ2-7): DAMVIQNPRYQVTQFGKPVTLSCSQTLNHNVMYWYQQKSSQAPKLLFHYYDKDFNNEADTPDNFQSRRPNTSFCFLDIRSPGLGDTAMYLCATSREERGDEQYFGPGTRLTVT.

This clonotype has just one count. The V gene is TRBV7-9, the J gene TRBJ1-6; no definite D call. V was trimmed by 2 bases and J by 18 bases, leaving 8 bases between them. The CDR3 sequence is 10 residues long. Per the germline V gene, CDR1 is SEHNR and CDR2 is FQNEAQ (reference sequence). CDR3 sequence: CASSLTLPHF. The CDR3 DNA follows: TGTGCCAGCAGCTTAACTCTCCCCCACTTT.

This clonotype has a single count. The rearrangement joins TRBV2 to TRBJ1-2; the D is unclear. Trimming removed 6 bases at V and 9 bases at J, with 17 bases between. CDR3 size: 13 residues. In germline, CDR1 is SNHLY, CDR2 FYNNEI. CDR3 nucleotides: TGTGCCAGCAGGAAGGTAGCGGGAGTGAGCTACACCTTC. This sequence encodes CASRKVAGVSYTF. Complete variable domain (other parts from reference TRBV2 and TRBJ1-2): EPEVTQTPSHQVTQMGQEVILRCVPISNHLYFYWYRQILGQKVEFLVSFYNNEISEKSEIFDDQFSVERPDGSNFTLKIRSTKLEDSAMYFCASRKVAGVSYTFGSGTRLTVV.

The CDR3 reads CASSLDSEQFF. The CDR3 nucleotides are TGCGCCAGCAGCTTGGACTCTGAGCAGTTCTTC. The chain combines TRBV5-1 with TRBJ2-1; D remains unclear. The CDR3 length is 11 residues. Germline V gene data show CDR1 as SGHRS and CDR2 as YFSETQ. V lost 0 bases, J lost 9 bases, and 4 bases lay in between.

In its sample, this clonotype was seen a few times. It is likely a read error, because the conserved phenylalanine at the end of the CDR3 is missing. The DNA is omitted, as the CDR3 cannot be located on it reliably, and the CDR3 follows TCRdb's listing. This rearrangement joins TRBV7-2 to TRBJ1-3. The CDR3 length equals 10 residues, ends included. The germline CDR1 and CDR2 sequences are SGHTA and FQGNSA. The CDR3 is CASSPPPGLA.

The rearrangement links TRBV29-1 to TRBJ1-5, with D possibly TRBD1 on 5 matching bases. The CDR3 spans 13 residues. Deletions cut 7 bases from V and 0 bases from J, with 10 bases between. Germline lookup yields CDR1 SQVTM and CDR2 ANQGSEA. CDR3 sequence (DNA): TGCAGCGCCGAGACAGATAGCAATCAGCCCCAGCATTTT. It yields the protein CSAETDSNQPQHF.

The rearrangement links TRBV20-1 to TRBJ2-3, with 8 bases that match TRBD2. With 3 bases clipped from V and 6 bases from J, the junction kept 14 bases outside the gene matches. Germline-derived CDR1 and CDR2 are DFQATT and SNEGSKA (reference sequence). The CDR3 consists of 16 residues. DNA for the CDR3: TGCAGTGCTAGGAACGGGGGGGATCGACCTGGTGATACGCAGTATTTT. Its protein is CSARNGGDRPGDTQYF.